This TCR beta chain stems from a study of cytomegalovirus exposure and HLA in healthy donors. Study-level findings and limits: Presence/absence analyses assumed roughly uniform sequencing depth across donors, which may not hold. As a later analysis showed, a missense DCLRE1C variant was linked to trimming of TCR beta V- and J-genes.

Germline values: CDR1 MNHNS, CDR2 SASEGT. Trimming at V came to 4 bases and at J to 8 bases, leaving 7 bases not matched to a gene. This CDR3 has 15 amino acids. Use of 60 Vbeta and 13 Jbeta primers characterized the PCR. Study processing details: A later analysis tallied tens of millions of unique TCR beta chains, approximately 10 million of them shared. Produced via immunoSEQ multiplex PCR; TCRdb's table is partial and in-frame only. The DNA gave D and trimming, while V, J and clone size come from that table. Here the sample spans 150,000 to 200,000 clones, about 80% being singletons. About this clone: Its cognate antigen is unknown.

Specimen: PBMCs. The receptor's source is a girl aged 5 to 17 in good health and CMV-seropositive. This rearrangement joins TRBV6-1 to TRBJ2-1, with TRBD2 matching 11 bases. This chain's CDR3 is CASSGVAGGLDEQFF. Written as DNA, the CDR3 is TGTGCCAGCAGTGGAGTAGCGGGAGGGTTGGATGAGCAGTTCTTC.